This T cell receptor (beta chain) derives from a study of blood T cells in healthy people across ages. Study outcomes and limitations: Higher diversity, along with more naive CD4+ cells, distinguished long-lived donors from aged donors.

Germline assignment: CDR1 MDHEN and CDR2 SYDVKM. The V and J ends lost 3 bases and 2 bases, in that order; junction bases with no gene match: 11. The CDR3 has 19 amino acids. Together with a sample-barcoded 5' primer, a J-beta primer mix was included in a second PCR lasting about 7 to 11 cycles. Via MiXCR, TCRdb re-called the 5' RACE reads, giving one row per CDR3 protein. The sample lists roughly 900,000 distinct CDR3 sequences, 48% occurring once. Turning to this clonotype: Its antigen is not identified.

The chain is built from TRBV28 and TRBJ2-1, with 12 bases that match TRBD2. The sequenced material came from blood. This clonotype originated in a man aged 25 to 40 in good health. The CDR3 nucleotides read TGTGCCAGCAGTTTTATGCGACTAGCGGGAGATGTCACCTACAATGAGCAGTTCTTC. Its protein product is CASSFMRLAGDVTYNEQFF.